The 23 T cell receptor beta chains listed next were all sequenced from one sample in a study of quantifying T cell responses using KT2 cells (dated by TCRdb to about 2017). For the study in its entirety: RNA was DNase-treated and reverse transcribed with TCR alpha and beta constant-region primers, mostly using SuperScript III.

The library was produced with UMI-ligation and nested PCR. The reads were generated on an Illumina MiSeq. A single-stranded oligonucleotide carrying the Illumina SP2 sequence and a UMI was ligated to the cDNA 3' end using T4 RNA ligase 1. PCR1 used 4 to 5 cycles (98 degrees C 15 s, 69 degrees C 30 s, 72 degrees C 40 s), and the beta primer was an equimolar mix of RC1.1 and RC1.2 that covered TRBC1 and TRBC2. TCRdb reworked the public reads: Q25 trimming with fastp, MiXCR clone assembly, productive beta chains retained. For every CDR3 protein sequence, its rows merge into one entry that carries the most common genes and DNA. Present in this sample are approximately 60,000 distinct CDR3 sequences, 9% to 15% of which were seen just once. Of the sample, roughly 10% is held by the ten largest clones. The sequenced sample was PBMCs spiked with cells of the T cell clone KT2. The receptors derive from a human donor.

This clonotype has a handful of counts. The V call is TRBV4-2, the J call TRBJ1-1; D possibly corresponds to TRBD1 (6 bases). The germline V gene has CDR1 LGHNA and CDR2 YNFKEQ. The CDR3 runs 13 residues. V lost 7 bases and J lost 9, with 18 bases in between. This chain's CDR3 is CASNGGIQSKAFF. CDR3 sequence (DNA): TGTGCCAGCAATGGGGGCATTCAATCTAAAGCTTTCTTT.

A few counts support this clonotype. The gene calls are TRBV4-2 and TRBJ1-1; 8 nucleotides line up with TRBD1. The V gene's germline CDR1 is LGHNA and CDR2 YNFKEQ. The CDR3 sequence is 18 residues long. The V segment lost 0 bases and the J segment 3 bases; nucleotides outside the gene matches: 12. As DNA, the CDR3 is TGTGCCAGCAGCCAAGATCCCTGGCCAGGGGGCTTCGACACTGAAGCTTTCTTT. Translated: CASSQDPWPGGFDTEAFF.

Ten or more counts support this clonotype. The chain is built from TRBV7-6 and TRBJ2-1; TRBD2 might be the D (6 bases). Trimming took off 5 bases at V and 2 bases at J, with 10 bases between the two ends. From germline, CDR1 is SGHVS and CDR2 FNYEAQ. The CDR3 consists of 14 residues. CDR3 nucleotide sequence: TGTGCCAGCAGCCGGGGGTCGACCTACAATGAGCAGTTCTTC. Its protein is CASSRGSTYNEQFF.

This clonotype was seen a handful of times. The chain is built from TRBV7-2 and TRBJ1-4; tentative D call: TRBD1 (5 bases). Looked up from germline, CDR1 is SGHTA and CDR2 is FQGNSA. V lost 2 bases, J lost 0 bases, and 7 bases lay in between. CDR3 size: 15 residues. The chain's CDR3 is CASSLTGPTNEKLFF. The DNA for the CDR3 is TGTGCCAGCAGCTTAACAGGTCCAACTAATGAAAAACTGTTTTTT.

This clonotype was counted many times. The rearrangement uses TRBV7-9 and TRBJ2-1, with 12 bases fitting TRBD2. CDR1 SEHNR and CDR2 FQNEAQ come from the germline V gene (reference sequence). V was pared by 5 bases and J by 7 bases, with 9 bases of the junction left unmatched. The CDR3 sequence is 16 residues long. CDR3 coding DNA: TGTGCCAGCAGCGTTCATCTAGCGGGGGGGCAGAATGAGCAGTTCTTC. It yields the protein CASSVHLAGGQNEQFF.

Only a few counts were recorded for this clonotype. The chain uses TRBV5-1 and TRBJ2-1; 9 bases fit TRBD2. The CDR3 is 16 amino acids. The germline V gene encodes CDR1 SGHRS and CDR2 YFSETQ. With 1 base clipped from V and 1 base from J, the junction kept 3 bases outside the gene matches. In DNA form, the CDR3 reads TGCGCCAGCAGCTTGCCGGGACTAGCTTCCTACAATGAGCAGTTCTTC. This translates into CASSLPGLASYNEQFF.

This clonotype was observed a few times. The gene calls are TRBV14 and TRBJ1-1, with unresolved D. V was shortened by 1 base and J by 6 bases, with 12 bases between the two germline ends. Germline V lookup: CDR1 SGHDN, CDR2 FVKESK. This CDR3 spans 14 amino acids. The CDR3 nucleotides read TGTGCCAGCAGCCAAGGTTCGGCTTTTCCTGAAGCTTTCTTT. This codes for CASSQGSAFPEAFF.

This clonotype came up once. Here the CDR3 DNA reads TGTGCCACCAAGACAGATACGTACAATGAGCAGTTCTTC. Its translation: CATKTDTYNEQFF. This chain uses TRBV12-3 or TRBV12-4 with TRBJ2-1, with TRBD1 as a possible D gene (5 bases). V was shortened by 10 bases and J by 4 bases, with 14 bases between the two germline ends. The CDR3 covers 13 residues.

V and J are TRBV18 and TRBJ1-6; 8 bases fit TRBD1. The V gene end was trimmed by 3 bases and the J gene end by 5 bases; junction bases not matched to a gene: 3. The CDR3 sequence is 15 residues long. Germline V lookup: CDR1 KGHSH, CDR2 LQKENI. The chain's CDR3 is CASSPGTGDNSPLHF. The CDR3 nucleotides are TGTGCCAGCTCACCCGGGACAGGTGATAATTCACCCCTCCACTTT.

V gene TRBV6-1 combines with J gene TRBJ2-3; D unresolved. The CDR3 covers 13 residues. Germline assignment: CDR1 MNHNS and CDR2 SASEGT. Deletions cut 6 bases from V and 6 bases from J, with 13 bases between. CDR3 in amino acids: CASRHFVADTQYF. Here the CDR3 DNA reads TGTGCCAGCAGGCACTTTGTGGCGGATACGCAGTATTTT.

Written as DNA, the CDR3 is TGTGCCATCAGTGAGGCGGGGAGCTCCTACGAGCAGTACTTC. This translates into CAISEAGSSYEQYF. The chain employs TRBV10-3 and TRBJ2-7, with D maybe TRBD2 (6 bases). Trimming took off 2 bases at V and 0 bases at J, with 8 bases between the two ends. Germline V gene data show CDR1 as ENHRY and CDR2 as SYGVKD. This CDR3 contains 14 residues.

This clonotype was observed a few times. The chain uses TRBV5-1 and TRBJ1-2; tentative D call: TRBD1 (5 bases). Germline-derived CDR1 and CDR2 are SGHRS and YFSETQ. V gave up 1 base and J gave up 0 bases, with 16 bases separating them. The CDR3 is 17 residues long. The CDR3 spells CASSLRTMGDANYGYTF. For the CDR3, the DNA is TGCGCCAGCAGCTTGAGGACCATGGGGGACGCTAACTATGGCTACACCTTC.

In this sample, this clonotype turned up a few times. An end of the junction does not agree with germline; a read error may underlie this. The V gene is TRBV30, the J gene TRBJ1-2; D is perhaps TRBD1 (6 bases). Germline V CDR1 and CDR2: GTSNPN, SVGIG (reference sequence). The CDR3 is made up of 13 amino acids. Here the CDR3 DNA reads TGTGCCTGGAGTGTACTAACAGGGCAACTCTCGCAATTC. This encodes CAWSVLTGQLSQF.

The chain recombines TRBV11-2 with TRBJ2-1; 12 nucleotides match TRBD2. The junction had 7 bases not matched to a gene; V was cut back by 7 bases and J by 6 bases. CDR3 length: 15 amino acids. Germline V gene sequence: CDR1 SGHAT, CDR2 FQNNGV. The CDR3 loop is CASTLAGGVGNEQFF. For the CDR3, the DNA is TGTGCCAGCACCCTAGCGGGAGGGGTGGGCAATGAGCAGTTCTTC.

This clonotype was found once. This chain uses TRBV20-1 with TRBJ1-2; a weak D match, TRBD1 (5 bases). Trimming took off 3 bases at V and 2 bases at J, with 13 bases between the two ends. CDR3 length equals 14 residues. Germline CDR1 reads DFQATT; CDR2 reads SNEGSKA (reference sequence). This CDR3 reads CSARDGHDNYGYTF. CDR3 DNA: TGCAGTGCTAGGGATGGACACGACAACTATGGCTACACCTTC.

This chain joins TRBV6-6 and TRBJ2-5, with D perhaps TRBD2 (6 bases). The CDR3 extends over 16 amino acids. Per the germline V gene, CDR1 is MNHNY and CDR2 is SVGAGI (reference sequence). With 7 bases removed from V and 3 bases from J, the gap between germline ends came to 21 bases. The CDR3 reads CASNTNILAPKETQYF. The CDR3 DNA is TGTGCCAGCAATACAAATATCCTAGCGCCGAAAGAGACCCAGTACTTC.

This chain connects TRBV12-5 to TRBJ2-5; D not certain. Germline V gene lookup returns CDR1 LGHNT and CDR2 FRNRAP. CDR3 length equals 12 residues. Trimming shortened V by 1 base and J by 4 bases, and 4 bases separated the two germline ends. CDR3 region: CASGLERETQYF. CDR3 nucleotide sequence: TGTGCTAGTGGTTTGGAGCGAGAGACCCAGTACTTC.

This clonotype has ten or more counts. The CDR3 DNA is TGTGCCAGCAGCGAGAGCGGGGGGCCTAATGAAAAACTGTTTTTT. Amino acid sequence: CASSESGGPNEKLFF. This chain links TRBV6-5 with TRBJ1-4; D might be TRBD1 (6 bases). V was clipped by 6 bases and J by 3 bases, with 14 bases between them. The germline gives CDR1 MNHEY, CDR2 SVGAGI. The CDR3 contains 15 residues.

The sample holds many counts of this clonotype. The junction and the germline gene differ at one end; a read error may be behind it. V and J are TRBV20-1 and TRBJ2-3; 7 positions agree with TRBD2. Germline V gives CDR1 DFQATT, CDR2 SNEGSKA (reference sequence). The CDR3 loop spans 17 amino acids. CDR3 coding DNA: TGCAGTGCCAGAGGGTCGAGCGGGGCTCTCATCACAGATACGCAGTATTTT. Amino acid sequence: CSARGSSGALITDTQYF.

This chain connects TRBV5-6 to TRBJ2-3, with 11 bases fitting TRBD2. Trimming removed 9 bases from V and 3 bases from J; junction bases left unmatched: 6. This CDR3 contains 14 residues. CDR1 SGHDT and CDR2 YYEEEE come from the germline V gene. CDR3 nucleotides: TGTGCCACCACTAGCGGGAGTGGGACAGATACGCAGTATTTT. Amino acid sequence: CATTSGSGTDTQYF. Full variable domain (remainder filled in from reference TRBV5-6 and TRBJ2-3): DAGVTQSPTHLIKTRGQQVTLRCSPKSGHDTVSWYQQALGQGPQFIFQYYEEEERQRGNFPDRFSGHQFPNYSSELNVNALLLGDSALYLCATTSGSGTDTQYFGPGTRLTVL.

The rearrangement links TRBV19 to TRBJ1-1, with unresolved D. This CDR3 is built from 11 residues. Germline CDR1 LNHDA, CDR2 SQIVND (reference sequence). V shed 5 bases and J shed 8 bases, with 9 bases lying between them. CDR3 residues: CASSFGKEAFF. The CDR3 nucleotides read TGTGCCAGTAGTTTCGGGAAAGAAGCTTTCTTT.

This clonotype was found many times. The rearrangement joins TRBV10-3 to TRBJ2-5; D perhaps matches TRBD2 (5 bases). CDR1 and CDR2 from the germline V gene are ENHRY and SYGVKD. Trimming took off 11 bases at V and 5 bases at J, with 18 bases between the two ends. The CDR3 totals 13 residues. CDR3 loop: CASAPGIGETQYF. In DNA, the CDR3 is TGTGCCTCCGCCCCGGGGATCGGCGAGACCCAGTACTTC.

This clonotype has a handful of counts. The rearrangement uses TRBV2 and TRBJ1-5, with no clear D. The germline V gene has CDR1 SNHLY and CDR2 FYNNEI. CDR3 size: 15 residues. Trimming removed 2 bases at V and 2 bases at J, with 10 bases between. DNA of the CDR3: TGTGCCAGCAGTGAACGGAGGCTAGGCAATCAGCCCCAGCATTTT. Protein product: CASSERRLGNQPQHF.